The subject of this entry is one T cell receptor (beta chain). Its antigen is not known. Semi-nested PCR with Nested Universal Primer A followed constant-region reverse priming of full-length variable regions. TCRdb fed the 5' RACE reads into MiXCR, producing one record per CDR3 protein. The table has approximately 41,000 distinct CDR3 sequences, approximately 31% seen once. The study, taken as a whole, reports: Greatest tumor Treg TCR overlap was with tumor naive CD4+ cells.

The source material was memory CD4+ T cells sorted from a lymph node. Subset given: memory CD4+ T cells, CD4+CD45RO+CD25-. The origin of this receptor is a female donor with breast cancer.

In DNA form, the CDR3 reads TGTGCCAGCAGCCCTCCTGTGGGGAGCGAGCAGTACTTC. This gives the protein CASSPPVGSEQYF. The chain links TRBV3-1 to TRBJ2-7, with D maybe TRBD2 (5 bases). Germline V gene sequence: CDR1 LGHDT, CDR2 YNNKEL (reference sequence). V was clipped by 4 bases and J by 6 bases, with 13 bases between them. This CDR3 contains 13 residues.